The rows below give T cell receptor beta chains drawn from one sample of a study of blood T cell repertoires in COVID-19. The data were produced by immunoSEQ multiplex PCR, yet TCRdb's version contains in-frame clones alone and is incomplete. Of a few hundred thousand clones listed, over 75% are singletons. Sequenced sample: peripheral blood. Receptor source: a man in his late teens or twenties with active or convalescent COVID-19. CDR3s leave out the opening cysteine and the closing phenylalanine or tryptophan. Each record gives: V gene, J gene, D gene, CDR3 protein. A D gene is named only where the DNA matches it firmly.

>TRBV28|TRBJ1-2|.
ASSLSGTRGYT
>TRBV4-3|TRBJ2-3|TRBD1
ASSQDSDRGHRDTQY
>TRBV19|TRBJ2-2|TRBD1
ATSHWDRAGELF
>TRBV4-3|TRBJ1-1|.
ASSQLTVNTEAF
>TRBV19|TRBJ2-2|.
ASSMGGNTGELF
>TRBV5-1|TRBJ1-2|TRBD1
ASRKGDRDYGYT
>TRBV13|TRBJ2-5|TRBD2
ASSWGTSAARETQY
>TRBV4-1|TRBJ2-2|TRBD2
ASSQDTGGGSGGPRNTGELF
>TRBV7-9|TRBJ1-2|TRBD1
ASSLGQGVNGYGYT
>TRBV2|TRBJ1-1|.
ASRRGEDTEAF
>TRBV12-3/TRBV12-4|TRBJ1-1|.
ASSFGGYTF
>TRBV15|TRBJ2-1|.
ATSSPGADNYNEQF
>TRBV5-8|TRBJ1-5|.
ASSLRNQPQH
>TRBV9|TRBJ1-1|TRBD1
ASRLIRDSTYQGGNTEAF
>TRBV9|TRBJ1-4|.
ASSVAGTNEKLF
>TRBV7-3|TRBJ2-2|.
ASSLPPDSKNTGELF
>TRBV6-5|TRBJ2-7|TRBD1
ASSKTGPYEQY
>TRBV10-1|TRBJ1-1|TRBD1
ASSGGQGRRRVTEAF
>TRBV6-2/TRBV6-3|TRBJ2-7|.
ASSYSEIGTYYEQY
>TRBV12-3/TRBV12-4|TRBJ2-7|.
ASSFQAYEQY
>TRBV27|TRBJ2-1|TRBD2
ASSGTSYNEQF
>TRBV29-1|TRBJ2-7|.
SVPGHRYEQY
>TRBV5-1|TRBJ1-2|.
ASRESTGYRGYT
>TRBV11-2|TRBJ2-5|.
ASSVSGAETQY
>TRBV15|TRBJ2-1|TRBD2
ATSTLAGGPSEQF
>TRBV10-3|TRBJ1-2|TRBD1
AIRGSTGHYGYT
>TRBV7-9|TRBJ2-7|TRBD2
ASSFPGLAGGLQY
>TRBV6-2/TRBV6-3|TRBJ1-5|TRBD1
ASSRDSGNQPQH